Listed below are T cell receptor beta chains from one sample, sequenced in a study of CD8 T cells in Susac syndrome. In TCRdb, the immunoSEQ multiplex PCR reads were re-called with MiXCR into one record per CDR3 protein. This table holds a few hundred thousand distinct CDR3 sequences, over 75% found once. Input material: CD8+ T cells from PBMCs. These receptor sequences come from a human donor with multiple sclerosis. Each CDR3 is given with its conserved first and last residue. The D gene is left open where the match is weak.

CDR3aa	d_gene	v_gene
CASNLTVIYGYTF	NA	TRBV6-6
CASSSSDPGEQYF	NA	TRBV12-3/TRBV12-4
CASSLRPAQGDEQFF	TRBD1	TRBV11-2
CASSLLGQSSGNTIYF	NA	TRBV7-6
CASSFQGTTEAFF	NA	TRBV19
CAISARAAVNEQFF	NA	TRBV10-3
CASSQSDHLWCEKLFF	NA	TRBV23-1
CASSFHPGQPDEQFF	NA	TRBV12-3/TRBV12-4
CASSLLAGVSELFF	TRBD2	TRBV28
CASSFRPAWNSMNTEAFF	NA	TRBV11-2
CASRFGQGGPYEQYF	TRBD1	TRBV5-4
CASSLTPSITNEQFF	NA	TRBV7-9
CAWSSGIDGYTF	NA	TRBV30
CSVEDQEGDLYYGYTF	NA	TRBV29-1
CASSYGMRGRETQYF	TRBD1	TRBV6-5
CATSGGESADTQYF	NA	TRBV24-1
CASRPYPVRSGANVLTF	NA	TRBV6-1
CASSQAGTGNTEAFF	NA	TRBV7-9
CASSSPPSGTNEQYF	TRBD2	TRBV27
CASSQGTGDYEQYF	TRBD1	TRBV4-3
CASSTGTVYEQYF	TRBD1	TRBV19
CASSLYWREGQETQYF	TRBD2	TRBV5-1
CASSEPPYATSTETQYF	TRBD2	TRBV2
CASSGPLTVPNEQFF	NA	TRBV7-9
CATSRDWLAVYNEQFF	TRBD2	TRBV15
CASSELGLAEKFF	TRBD2	TRBV6-1
CASSLFYNEQYF	NA	TRBV7-9
CASTYGPYNEQFF	NA	TRBV12-3/TRBV12-4
CASSLAAGGNTIYF	NA	TRBV7-2
CASSQRPGLPGLLEDTQYF	NA	TRBV4-1
CATEDGSNQPQHF	NA	TRBV15
CASSIGARGTNEKLFF	NA	TRBV9
CASSYSNRTSGRYEQFF	TRBD2	TRBV6-2/TRBV6-3
CASRPEGEQDQPQHF	NA	TRBV28
CASSHPGVAGVGTQYF	TRBD2	TRBV3-1
CASSYSTGLGEQYF	TRBD1	TRBV5-6
CASSPGSSGSYTGELFF	NA	TRBV4-3
CASSVHSASAGANVLTF	NA	TRBV9
CSVRDGVYEQYF	NA	TRBV29-1
CASSLTRTDTQYF	NA	TRBV6-2/TRBV6-3
CASSTSGPAYNEQFF	NA	TRBV27
CATSGLPGTDTQYF	NA	TRBV27
CASSQGGFGYEQYF	NA	TRBV14
CASSPAGDTEAFF	NA	TRBV28
CASSTGSLSSYEQYF	NA	TRBV10-2
CASSLLRGRANDEQFF	TRBD2	TRBV28
CASSPGISTDTQYF	NA	TRBV5-4
CASSVQGRETQYF	NA	TRBV12-3/TRBV12-4
CASSEPPTGFTYEQYF	NA	TRBV10-2
CSVGGLDTGELFF	NA	TRBV29-1
CASSLLEGNSYEQYF	NA	TRBV28